This T cell receptor (beta chain) was documented in a study of blood T cell repertoires in COVID-19 (dated by TCRdb to 2018 to 2021). For context, the study as a whole: The collaborator samples originated in the United States, Italy and Spain and spanned the acute and convalescent phases of COVID-19. The prospective study material was composed of cDNA or gDNA derived from T cells, B-cell-depleted T cells, or PBMCs. The dataset comprised deeply sampled blood TCRbeta repertoires from subjects exposed to, actively infected with, or recovered from COVID-19. The repertoires were made available in a free public database intended to serve as a resource for research on the immune response to SARS-CoV-2. The samples were drawn from two sources: the first 160 participants of the ongoing ImmuneRACE study, and 1,000 to 1,500 subjects contributed by 6 global collaborators. Nearly every sample came with metadata listing a de-identified subject ID, COVID-19 status, age in years and sex. Where HLA class I and class II types were available, the types were taken from metadata supplied by the sample provider, not from assay-based typing.

Whole blood was collected in K2EDTA tubes by collaborating institutions according to the institutions' own protocols. For TCRbeta analysis, collaborators shipped samples in one of three forms: frozen whole blood, isolated PBMCs, or DNA extracted from either of those sample types. The immunoSEQ Assay, a bias-controlled multiplex PCR, was used to amplify TCRbeta CDR3 regions from genomic DNA. In the authors' own workflow: The number of nucleated cells in each sample was estimated from the amplification of reference gene primers within the assay. To quantify the absolute abundance of each unique TCRbeta CDR3 rearrangement, sequence reads were collapsed and filtered. For each sample, productive Simpson clonality was calculated as the square root of Simpson's diversity index across productive rearrangements. TCRdb mirrors the immuneACCESS table, restricted to in-frame sequences. Some clones are absent from its copies; in checked studies, under half trace to an unresolved V gene, and the reason for the others is unknown. V and J calls and clone size are those listed in that table; D and trimming were worked out from the DNA. This sample gives 150,000 to 160,000 clones in total; about 80% of them show up just once. The ten largest clones represent just over 0.55% of the sample.

Study-wide findings and limitations: The amount of clinical and demographic metadata varied by source and participant and was provided uncurated.

The germline V gene sets CDR1 to LGHNA and CDR2 to YNFKEQ. V is reduced by 3 bases and J by 7 bases, leaving a spacing of 13 bases between them. The CDR3 starts with the cysteine, ends with the phenylalanine, and has 14 residues. Just CDR3 DNA is preserved here, 42 bases in frame from base 1. As for this clone: Its specific antigen is unknown. No base-level quality is on record; no much larger clone is a single base apart.

This chain is built from TRBV4-2 and TRBJ1-3, with TRBD1 tentatively as D gene (5 bases match). This clonotype was obtained from a man between 60 and 70 years old with acute or convalescent COVID-19. Sequencing was carried out using peripheral blood. DNA sequence: TGTGCCAGCAGCCAGGGCCCGGAGGGGAACACCATATATTTT. Translated, it reads CASSQGPEGNTIYF.